The clone carrying this TCR beta chain has only one observation. Assay: immunoSEQ multiplex PCR; the TCRdb copy retains only in-frame clones and omits some. The table lists about 130,000 clones, approximately 80% of them singletons, with about a sixth in the top ten. V dropped 3 bases and J dropped 5; count of bases not matched to a gene: 10. This CDR3 contains 15 residues. The V gene's germline CDR1 is MNHNS and CDR2 SASEGT. This sample is drawn from a study of blood T cell repertoires in COVID-19. Whole-study context: From the United States, Italy and Spain came samples of acute and convalescent COVID-19. PBMCs, B-cell-depleted T cells, or T cells were the source of the cDNA or gDNA that made up the material.

The source of this sequence is a woman aged 50 to 60 with acute or convalescent COVID-19. The chain couples TRBV6-1 to TRBJ2-7; 7 nucleotides match TRBD1. The sample taken for sequencing was peripheral blood. The DNA of the CDR3 is TGTGCCAGCAGTGAGACAGGGCGCTCGTCTGACGAGCAGTACTTC. It encodes CASSETGRSSDEQYF.